This entry describes one T cell receptor (beta chain). This may be a read error, as it is one base from a much larger clone. Treatment of any kind had been given to no patient before thyroid surgery. The J segment lost 5 bases and the V segment lost 0 bases, leaving 4 bases of the junction unmatched. The CDR3 loop spans 16 amino acids. Germline CDR1 reads SGDLS; CDR2 reads YYNGEE. MiXCR re-clonotyped the PCR reads for TCRdb. The sample holds 85,000 to 100,000 clones, approximately 11% seen once. This sample was included in a study of metastatic and nonmetastatic thyroid tumors. The sequence was obtained from a female donor with papillary thyroid cancer or a benign thyroid nodule (not recorded which). Some clones in this sample may be carry-over from other donors' samples. The specimen sequenced was blood. The chain has TRBV9 and TRBJ2-3; 12 bases agree with TRBD2. The CDR3 sequence is CASSVGLAGDEDTQYF. The CDR3 coding sequence is TGTGCCAGCAGCGTAGGACTAGCGGGAGACGAAGATACGCAGTATTTT.